This T cell receptor (beta chain) is from a study of CD8 T cells in ankylosing spondylitis. Details on this clonotype: The target antigen is unknown.

Study-wide findings and caveats: In the blood and synovial fluid of reactive arthritis, some motif variants had been previously reported. Characteristic, it appeared, of ankylosing spondylitis blood was a TCR beta motif of roughly eight highly homologous variants.

The V end was cut by 5 bases, the J end by 4 bases, with 5 bases between. Per germline, CDR1 SGHTA and CDR2 FQGNSA. The CDR3 is made up of 12 amino acids. TCRdb recomputed calls from the 5' RACE reads with MiXCR, one row per CDR3 protein. The table records approximately 180,000 distinct CDR3 sequences, roughly 20% of them present only once. The chain recombines TRBV7-2 with TRBJ1-4; D remains unclear. The receptor was isolated from a male donor aged 10-29 years with ankylosing spondylitis or in good health (not recorded which). Sequencing input: blood, either unsorted or a sorted T cell fraction (not recorded which). The CDR3 DNA is TGTGCCAGCAGCCCTCTTAATGAAAAACTGTTTTTT. It encodes CASSPLNEKLFF. Full variable domain (rest looked up from reference TRBV7-2 and TRBJ1-4): GAGVSQSPSNKVTEKGKDVELRCDPISGHTALYWYRQSLGQGLEFLIYFQGNSAPDKSGLPSDRFSAERTGGSVSTLTIQRTQQEDSAVYLCASSPLNEKLFFGSGTQLSVL.